The clone carrying this T cell receptor (beta chain) came up many times. The data derive from a study of identical twins. Trimming pared 4 bases from V and 9 bases from J, leaving 13 bases between. The CDR3 has 13 amino acids. The germline V gene encodes CDR1 LGHDT and CDR2 YNNKEL (reference sequence). Template switching added a universal primer site; cDNA carried unique molecular identifiers. TCRdb used MiXCR to reprocess the 5' RACE reads, holding one entry per CDR3 protein. The sample yields roughly 490,000 distinct CDR3 sequences, roughly 13% seen once. This sample was shared with a second study, whose subject was yellow fever vaccine responses in identical twins.

The rearrangement uses TRBV3-1 and TRBJ2-1, with D uncertain. This receptor was taken from a woman under 30 in good health. The sample comprised CD4+ T cells sorted from blood. The CDR3 is CASSPPGFREQFF. The CDR3 DNA follows: TGTGCCAGCAGCCCCCCTGGCTTTCGTGAGCAGTTCTTC.